This TCR beta chain was obtained from a study of cytomegalovirus exposure and HLA in healthy donors. 60 Vbeta and 13 Jbeta primers were used in PCR. Profiling relied on immunoSEQ multiplex PCR, and the TCRdb table lists in-frame clones only, not all of them. The table has 200,000 or so clones, around 80% seen once; the top ten hold 2.1%. This CDR3 has 15 residues. Trimming took 6 bases from V and 4 from J; bases not matched to a gene: 8. CDR1 is MNHEY and CDR2 is SVGAGI in the germline V gene. The chain couples TRBV6-5 to TRBJ2-2, with 7 nucleotides matching TRBD2. The specimen sequenced was PBMCs. This clonotype originated in a woman aged 18-30 years in good health and CMV-seropositive. The CDR3 sequence is CASSSLADPTGELFF. The CDR3 DNA sequence: TGTGCCAGCAGCTCTCTAGCGGACCCCACCGGGGAGCTGTTTTTT.